The 9 T cell receptor beta chains in this list originate from one sample, sequenced in a study of control samples from healthy donors and cancer patients. Libraries were prepared by immunoSEQ multiplex PCR; TCRdb keeps only in-frame clonotypes and omits some of them. The table has 130,000 or so clones, about 90% seen once. Material for sequencing was blood. The receptor source for this set is a woman between 45 and 65 years old in good health.

The rearrangement links TRBV5-4 to TRBJ2-3; the match to TRBD2 covers 10 bases. The CDR3 loop spans 15 amino acids. With 4 bases clipped from V and 1 base from J, the junction kept 3 bases outside the gene matches. CDR1 and CDR2 (germline): SGHNT, YYREEE (reference sequence). CDR3 sequence (DNA): TGTGCCAGCAGCATCGGGACTAGCGGCACAGATACGCAGTATTTT. Translating gives CASSIGTSGTDTQYF.

The CDR3 region is CASSQDRTGGAFF. As DNA, the CDR3 is TGTGCCAGCAGCCAAGACCGAACAGGGGGAGCTTTCTTT. This rearrangement joins TRBV3-1 (or the pseudogene TRBV3-2) to TRBJ1-1, with TRBD1 matching over 8 bases. Germline V lookup: CDR1 LGHDT, CDR2 YNNKEL (reference sequence). The CDR3 totals 13 residues. Trimming took 0 bases from V and 10 from J; bases not matched to a gene: 4.

The chain carries TRBV5-1 and TRBJ1-5; weak D call: TRBD1 (5 bases). Germline loops: CDR1 SGHRS, CDR2 YFSETQ. Between the trimmed V and J ends, which lost 4 bases and 3 bases, there was a span of 17 bases. The CDR3 contains 16 residues. CDR3 amino acids: CASSPNGGGTNQPQHF. Written as DNA, the CDR3 is TGCGCCAGCAGCCCTAACGGAGGAGGGACCAATCAGCCCCAGCATTTT.

V gene TRBV4-1 combines with J gene TRBJ1-2; D gene ambiguous. The V gene's germline CDR1 is MGHRA and CDR2 YSYEKL. This CDR3 region has 11 residues. Trimming pared 0 bases from V and 6 bases from J, leaving 2 bases between. DNA for the CDR3: TGCGCCAGCAGCCAAGATCATGGCTACACCTTC. Translation: CASSQDHGYTF.

The V gene is TRBV18, the J gene TRBJ1-2, with 7 nucleotides matching TRBD1. The germline V gene has CDR1 KGHSH and CDR2 LQKENI. Trimming cost V 3 bases and J 2 bases; bases outside gene matches: 0. This CDR3 comprises 13 residues. The CDR3: CASSPGQNYGYTF. In DNA, the CDR3 is TGTGCCAGCTCACCGGGACAGAACTATGGCTACACCTTC.

The chain uses TRBV5-4 and TRBJ2-7, with 12 bases lining up with TRBD2. V lost 5 bases to trimming and J lost 3 bases; unmatched junction nucleotides: 3. This CDR3 spans 14 amino acids. Germline V lookup: CDR1 SGHNT, CDR2 YYREEE (reference sequence). In nucleotides, the CDR3 is TGTGCCAGCAGTGCACTAGCGGGGGGCTACGAGCAGTACTTC. It translates to CASSALAGGYEQYF.

The J gene is TRBJ1-2, the V gene TRBV5-1; D is ambiguous. The germline V and J ends were trimmed by 4 bases and 4 bases, with 17 bases remaining between them. CDR3 length: 15 residues. Germline-derived CDR1 and CDR2 are SGHRS and YFSETQ. CDR3: CASSENPQESYGYTF. The CDR3, as DNA: TGCGCCAGCAGCGAAAACCCCCAGGAATCCTATGGCTACACCTTC.

The V and J genes are TRBV5-1 and TRBJ1-1; the match to TRBD1 covers 10 bases. Trimming cost V 1 base and J 4 bases; bases outside gene matches: 7. This CDR3 contains 16 residues. Germline-derived CDR1 and CDR2 are SGHRS and YFSETQ. This CDR3 reads CASSLPGQGSSTEAFF. CDR3 in DNA: TGCGCCAGCAGCTTGCCGGGACAGGGGTCGAGCACTGAAGCTTTCTTT.

The chain uses TRBV18 and TRBJ2-1; 9 bases are shared with TRBD1. V gave up 2 bases and J gave up 6 bases; unmatched junction bases: 14. The CDR3 runs to 18 residues. CDR1 is KGHSH, CDR2 LQKENI, per germline. The CDR3 reads CASSPTPLTGTGINEQFF. CDR3 DNA sequence: TGTGCCAGCTCACCAACGCCATTAACCGGGACAGGGATCAATGAGCAGTTCTTC.